One sample yielded the 16 T cell receptor beta chains listed below, sequenced in a study of immune evolution from preneoplasia to lung adenocarcinoma. The protocol was immunoSEQ multiplex PCR, while the TCRdb copy is restricted to in-frame clones and leaves out a portion. Of under 45,000 clones in the sample, roughly four fifths were seen once. The sample taken for sequencing was FFPE invasive lung adenocarcinoma tissue. The receptors shown here come from a person between 60 and 69 years old with lung adenocarcinoma.

J is TRBJ2-3 and V is TRBV11-2; D is unresolved. V lost 6 bases and J lost 1, with 14 bases in between. Per germline, CDR1 SGHAT and CDR2 FQNNGV. CDR3 length equals 15 residues. The CDR3 protein is CASRSEEWGTDTQYF. The CDR3 nucleotides read TGTGCCAGCAGATCAGAAGAATGGGGCACAGATACGCAGTATTTT.

The chain is built from TRBV19 and TRBJ2-1; D not certain. V lost 5 bases and J lost 12, with 20 bases in between. Germline CDR1 LNHDA, CDR2 SQIVND (reference sequence). The CDR3 consists of 14 residues. CDR3 sequence reads: CASSPDLILGRQFF. The CDR3, as DNA: TGTGCCAGTAGTCCCGATTTGATTCTGGGTCGGCAGTTCTTC.

The chain combines TRBV29-1 with TRBJ1-4, with D tentatively TRBD1 (6 bases). This CDR3 spans 14 amino acids. Per germline, CDR1 SQVTM and CDR2 ANQGSEA. V was cut by 7 bases and J by 6 bases, with 18 bases left in between. The DNA of the CDR3 is TGCAGCGCCAGCTGGGGGGCGTCGTATGAAAAACTGTTTTTT. This gives the protein CSASWGASYEKLFF. The full variable domain, in which reference TRBV29-1 and TRBJ1-4 provide the parts outside the CDR3, is SAVISQKPSRDICQRGTSLTIQCQVDSQVTMMFWYRQQPGQSLTLIATANQGSEATYESGFVIDKFPISRPNLTFSTLTVSNMSPEDSSIYLCSASWGASYEKLFFGSGTQLSVL.

The chain has TRBV28 and TRBJ2-6; D gene uncertain. Between the trimmed V and J ends, which lost 2 bases and 0 bases, there was a span of 14 bases. The CDR3 length is 18 residues. CDR1 is MDHEN and CDR2 is SYDVKM in the germline V gene. This chain's CDR3 is CASSLSGVTSSGANVLTF. The CDR3 DNA is TGTGCCAGCAGTTTAAGTGGCGTGACGAGCTCTGGGGCCAACGTCCTGACTTTC.

V gene TRBV6-5 combines with J gene TRBJ1-5; tentatively, D is TRBD1 (5 bases). The germline V gene encodes CDR1 MNHEY and CDR2 SVGAGI. Trimming took 6 bases from V and 2 from J, leaving 14 bases between them. CDR3 length: 15 residues. The DNA of the CDR3 is TGTGCCAGCAGGGACAACTCAGGCCGCAATCAGCCCCAGCATTTT. Its translation: CASRDNSGRNQPQHF.

The rearrangement uses TRBV10-2 and TRBJ2-1, with D uncertain. The germline gives CDR1 WSHSY, CDR2 SAAADI. The CDR3 is made up of 10 amino acids. Trimming stripped 6 bases from V and 13 bases from J, with 10 bases between. The CDR3 sequence is CASSSPRQFF. CDR3 DNA sequence: TGCGCCAGCAGCTCCCCCCGACAGTTCTTC.

This chain connects TRBV15 to TRBJ1-4, with TRBD1 identical over 9 bases. Germline V CDR1 and CDR2: LNHNV, YYDKDF (reference sequence). The junction had 14 bases not matched to a gene; V was cut back by 8 bases and J by 7 bases. The CDR3 spans 16 residues. In DNA, the CDR3 is TGTGCCACCGGCGACCCGCGGGGACAGGGCCTTGAAAAACTGTTTTTT. Translating it yields CATGDPRGQGLEKLFF.

This chain uses TRBV28 with TRBJ2-2; 10 bases agree with TRBD1. CDR3 length: 14 amino acids. V trimming: 5 bases; J trimming: 7 bases; junction bases outside the gene matches: 4. The germline gives CDR1 MDHEN, CDR2 SYDVKM. CDR3 DNA: TGTGCCAGCAGTGACAGGGGGCTCATCGGGGAGCTGTTTTTT. It yields the protein CASSDRGLIGELFF.

This chain links TRBV2 with TRBJ2-5; a weak D match, TRBD1 (6 bases). Germline V gene lookup returns CDR1 SNHLY and CDR2 FYNNEI. The CDR3 totals 15 residues. V was shortened by 4 bases and J by 2 bases, with 14 bases between the two germline ends. Here the CDR3 DNA reads TGTGCCAGCAGTGGAGGGGGTGGGGAACAAGAGACCCAGTACTTC. This codes for CASSGGGGEQETQYF.

This chain links TRBV9 with TRBJ2-7, with D uncertain. Germline CDR1 SGDLS, CDR2 YYNGEE. V lost 7 bases and J lost 4, with 15 bases in between. The CDR3 length is 13 residues. The chain's CDR3 is CASGSGEPYEQYF. CDR3 in DNA: TGTGCCAGCGGCAGTGGGGAACCTTACGAGCAGTACTTC.

This clone occurred once. The chain uses TRBV19 and TRBJ2-3; 7 bases match TRBD2. The germline CDR1 and CDR2 sequences are LNHDA and SQIVND (reference sequence). This CDR3 spans 17 amino acids. With 5 bases clipped from V and 4 bases from J, the junction kept 15 bases outside the gene matches. CDR3: CASSEAGVVLGPDTQYF. CDR3 DNA: TGTGCCAGTAGTGAGGCGGGAGTTGTTTTGGGCCCAGATACGCAGTATTTT.

Written as DNA, the CDR3 is TGTGCTAGTGGCCCCAGACCGGAGGGGCCCAGATCGTATGAGCAGTTCTTC. It specifies CASGPRPEGPRSYEQFF. The gene calls are TRBV12-5 and TRBJ2-1, with D possibly matching TRBD2 (6 bases). The CDR3 has 17 residues. Germline V gives CDR1 LGHNT, CDR2 FRNRAP. V lost 6 bases, J lost 8 bases, and 26 bases lay in between.

The CDR3 here is CSVEWTYGTEAFF. The DNA for the CDR3 is TGCAGCGTTGAATGGACTTATGGGACTGAAGCTTTCTTT. This chain uses TRBV29-1 with TRBJ1-1; no reliable D call. Looked up from germline, CDR1 is SQVTM and CDR2 is ANQGSEA. This CDR3 contains 13 residues. V was trimmed by 2 bases and J by 5 bases, leaving 12 bases between them.

In this sample, this clone turned up once. The rearrangement uses TRBV4-2 and TRBJ2-3; D may be TRBD1 (5 bases). This CDR3 region has 15 residues. The germline V gene encodes CDR1 LGHNA and CDR2 YNFKEQ. Trimming pared 0 bases from V and 0 bases from J, leaving 7 bases between. The CDR3 here is CASSQDDRSTDTQYF. CDR3 nucleotide sequence: TGTGCCAGCAGCCAAGATGACAGAAGCACAGATACGCAGTATTTT.

The sample holds a few counts of this clone. The J gene is TRBJ1-1, the V gene TRBV7-2; no reliable D call. Trimming took 5 bases from V and 10 from J, leaving 17 bases between them. The germline gives CDR1 SGHTA, CDR2 FQGNSA. There are 13 residues in the CDR3. The chain's CDR3 is CASSVSSRVGAFF. CDR3 bases: TGTGCCAGCAGCGTTAGTAGCCGAGTGGGAGCTTTCTTT.

Regarding this clone: The sample carries other DNA sequences with the same CDR3. The V and J genes are TRBV6-5 and TRBJ2-7, with D possibly TRBD1 on 6 matching bases. V lost 0 bases and J lost 3, with 12 bases in between. Germline V lookup: CDR1 MNHEY, CDR2 SVGAGI. The CDR3 runs to 15 residues. Written as DNA, the CDR3 is TGTGCCAGCAGTTACTCCCCCCAAGGGGGCTACGAGCAGTACTTC. It encodes CASSYSPQGGYEQYF.